Listed below are T cell receptor beta chains from one sample, sequenced in a study of identical twins. TCRdb re-derived calls from the 5' RACE reads in MiXCR, one entry per CDR3 protein. The sample shows approximately 530,000 distinct CDR3 sequences, more than 20% of them seen only once. The same sample was also used in a study of yellow fever vaccine responses in identical twins.

Source material: CD4+ T cells sorted from blood. All receptors come from a young woman in good health. Both conserved end residues are part of each CDR3. The D gene is left open where the match is weak. The listing skips clone size in some rows; elsewhere it reads once, few, many or a size class.

V gene	J gene	clone size	D gene	CDR3 protein	CDR3 DNA
TRBV12-3/TRBV12-4	TRBJ2-1	.	.	CASIRQEFSYNEQFF	TGTGCCAGCATTCGACAGGAATTTTCCTACAATGAGCAGTTCTTC
TRBV20-1	TRBJ2-4	few	.	CSARWGELAKNIQYF	TGCAGTGCTAGATGGGGGGAACTAGCCAAAAACATTCAGTACTTC
TRBV12-3/TRBV12-4	TRBJ1-5	.	.	CASSLGAGGNQPQHF	TGTGCCAGCAGTTTAGGGGCGGGAGGCAATCAGCCCCAGCATTTT
TRBV6-1	TRBJ2-3	.	TRBD2	CASRIQLAGDTQYF	TGTGCCAGCAGGATTCAACTAGCGGGAGACACGCAGTATTTT
TRBV2	TRBJ2-5	few	.	CASSAPRAEGTQYF	TGTGCCAGCAGTGCCCCCAGGGCGGAGGGGACCCAGTACTTC
TRBV6-1	TRBJ2-2	many	TRBD1	CASSLRTGRTGELFF	TGTGCCAGCAGCCTTCGGACAGGGAGGACCGGGGAGCTGTTTTTT
TRBV6-1	TRBJ2-1	few	TRBD2	CASTPGVAGRNEQFF	TGTGCCAGCACCCCCGGGGTAGCGGGACGCAATGAGCAGTTCTTC
TRBV10-3	TRBJ2-5	few	TRBD1	CAISESTGRQETQYF	TGTGCCATCAGTGAGTCGACAGGGCGCCAAGAGACCCAGTACTTC
TRBV11-2	TRBJ2-1	few	TRBD2	CASSSNAGTSGYNEQFF	TGTGCCAGCAGCTCGAACGCCGGGACTAGCGGGTACAATGAGCAGTTCTTC
TRBV11-3	TRBJ1-6	.	.	CASSLVGNSPLHF	TGTGCCAGCAGCTTAGTCGGGAATTCACCCCTCCACTTT
TRBV29-1	TRBJ2-2	few	TRBD1	CSVKQGAQGGELFF	TGCAGCGTCAAACAGGGGGCGCAGGGCGGGGAGCTGTTTTTT
TRBV15	TRBJ2-1	few	.	CATSTHNRGSYNEQFF	TGTGCCACCAGCACCCACAACCGGGGGTCCTACAATGAGCAGTTCTTC
TRBV15	TRBJ1-2	.	.	CATSVTNYGYTF	TGTGCCACCAGCGTTACTAACTATGGCTACACCTTC
TRBV15	TRBJ1-6	few	.	CATSRDRVGGDNSPLHF	TGTGCCACCAGCAGAGATCGGGTGGGGGGTGATAATTCACCCCTCCACTTT
TRBV19	TRBJ2-3	few	.	CASRKTGPKTDTQYF	TGTGCCAGTAGAAAGACAGGACCCAAGACAGATACGCAGTATTTT
TRBV12-3/TRBV12-4	TRBJ1-2	few	.	CASKPGHLREAYGYTF	TGTGCCAGCAAACCGGGACACCTGAGAGAGGCCTATGGCTACACCTTC
TRBV20-1	TRBJ2-5	.	TRBD2	CSARPGTSGGWETQYF	TGCAGTGCCCGACCTGGGACTAGCGGGGGCTGGGAGACCCAGTACTTC
TRBV12-5	TRBJ2-5	.	TRBD1	CASGLFYSDRGWETQYF	TGTGCTAGTGGTTTGTTTTATTCAGACAGGGGTTGGGAGACCCAGTACTTC
TRBV12-3/TRBV12-4	TRBJ2-5	few	.	CASSPPPGGETQYF	TGTGCCAGCAGTCCACCCCCCGGGGGAGAGACCCAGTACTTC
TRBV11-2	TRBJ2-1	few	TRBD2	CASSLSLAGAWEQFF	TGTGCCAGCAGCTTATCACTAGCGGGAGCATGGGAGCAGTTCTTC
TRBV7-9	TRBJ2-1	.	TRBD2	CASSMAGVLNEQFF	TGTGCCAGCAGCATGGCGGGGGTGCTCAATGAGCAGTTCTTC
TRBV12-3/TRBV12-4	TRBJ2-1	few	.	CASTRGGQGNEQFF	TGTGCCAGCACCAGGGGGGGGCAGGGTAATGAGCAGTTCTTC
TRBV12-3/TRBV12-4	TRBJ2-7	few	.	CASSFSGWGPYEQYF	TGTGCCAGCAGTTTTTCAGGATGGGGGCCCTACGAGCAGTACTTC
TRBV24-1	TRBJ2-7	.	.	CATYLRVSYEQYF	TGTGCCACCTATTTGAGGGTTTCGTACGAGCAGTACTTC
TRBV10-3	TRBJ2-7	few	TRBD2	CAIRGQSVSGRSTSYEQYF	TGTGCCATCAGGGGTCAATCGGTTAGCGGGAGGTCCACCTCCTACGAGCAGTACTTC
TRBV14	TRBJ2-1	.	TRBD2	CASSRLAGGSHEQFF	TGTGCCAGCAGCCGCCTAGCGGGGGGTTCCCATGAGCAGTTCTTC
TRBV10-2	TRBJ2-3	few	.	CASSEQIGLTDTQYF	TGCGCCAGCAGTGAGCAGATAGGGTTAACAGATACGCAGTATTTT
TRBV29-1	TRBJ2-1	few	TRBD1	CSVDRDRGNEQFF	TGCAGCGTTGATCGGGACAGGGGGAATGAGCAGTTCTTC
TRBV5-1	TRBJ2-5	.	TRBD1	CASSLVWTGGDLGETQYF	TGCGCCAGCAGCTTGGTTTGGACAGGGGGCGACCTAGGAGAGACCCAGTACTTC
TRBV4-1	TRBJ2-3	few	TRBD1	CASSNFGTGPDTQYF	TGCGCCAGCAGTAACTTCGGGACAGGGCCCGATACGCAGTATTTT
TRBV18	TRBJ2-3	.	.	CASSPNPTDTQYF	TGTGCCAGCTCACCAAACCCCACAGATACGCAGTATTTT
TRBV25-1	TRBJ2-7	few	.	CASSEPGLLEQYF	TGTGCCAGCAGTGAACCGGGCCTGCTGGAGCAGTACTTC
TRBV7-3	TRBJ2-7	few	TRBD1	CASSLNPLVTTGGGYEQYF	TGTGCCAGCAGCTTAAACCCCCTTGTAACGACAGGGGGCGGGTACGAGCAGTACTTC
TRBV10-2	TRBJ1-5	.	.	CASRGSTNQPQHF	TGCGCCAGCAGGGGCAGTACCAATCAGCCCCAGCATTTT
TRBV15	TRBJ2-1	once	.	CATTAQRTAPNEQFF	TGTGCCACCACCGCCCAGAGGACGGCCCCCAATGAGCAGTTCTTC
TRBV20-1	TRBJ2-1	few	.	CSASRENEQFF	TGCAGTGCTAGTCGCGAAAATGAGCAGTTCTTC
TRBV11-2	TRBJ1-1	.	.	CASSLGPGRDTEAFF	TGTGCCAGCAGCTTAGGACCGGGCAGGGACACTGAAGCTTTCTTT
TRBV27	TRBJ2-2	.	TRBD1	CASRKPGTGRNTGELFF	TGTGCCAGCAGGAAACCCGGGACAGGGAGGAACACCGGGGAGCTGTTTTTT
TRBV28	TRBJ2-1	few	TRBD2	CASRELAGGVNEQFF	TGTGCCAGCAGAGAGCTAGCGGGAGGGGTAAATGAGCAGTTCTTC
TRBV12-3/TRBV12-4	TRBJ2-2	many	.	CASSFDTGELFF	TGTGCCAGCAGTTTTGATACCGGGGAGCTGTTTTTT
TRBV7-2	TRBJ1-5	.	.	CASSWADNQPQHF	TGTGCCAGCAGTTGGGCAGACAATCAGCCCCAGCATTTT
TRBV12-3/TRBV12-4	TRBJ2-1	few	.	CASSLARGVLEQFF	TGTGCCAGCAGTTTAGCGCGGGGAGTATTAGAGCAGTTCTTC
TRBV4-1	TRBJ2-1	few	TRBD2	CASSHPSPLAGGLTSNEQFF	TGCGCCAGCAGCCACCCTAGCCCCCTAGCGGGGGGGCTTACTAGCAATGAGCAGTTCTTC
TRBV29-1	TRBJ1-1	.	.	CSVMPPATEAFF	TGCAGCGTTATGCCCCCGGCCACTGAAGCTTTCTTT
TRBV11-1	TRBJ2-3	few	TRBD2	CASSPRPGLATSTDTQYF	TGTGCCAGCAGCCCCCGACCAGGACTAGCAACGTCTACAGATACGCAGTATTTT
TRBV3-1	TRBJ2-7	few	TRBD2	CASSSNGRVSSYEQYF	TGTGCCAGCAGCTCCAACGGGAGGGTTTCCTCCTACGAGCAGTACTTC
TRBV14	TRBJ1-1	.	.	CASSSRSSGKTEAFF	TGTGCCAGCAGCTCCCGGTCATCGGGAAAAACTGAAGCTTTCTTT
TRBV10-2	TRBJ1-1	few	.	CASRFTGDLNTEAFF	TGCGCCAGCAGGTTTACGGGGGACCTGAACACTGAAGCTTTCTTT
TRBV7-8	TRBJ2-1	.	.	CASSKRESSYNEQFF	TGTGCCAGCAGCAAACGGGAAAGCTCCTACAATGAGCAGTTCTTC
TRBV12-3/TRBV12-4	TRBJ2-5	many	.	CASSLLGGGQETQYF	TGTGCCAGCAGTTTATTAGGGGGGGGCCAAGAGACCCAGTACTTC
TRBV10-3	TRBJ2-2	few	.	CAISERVGELFF	TGTGCCATCAGTGAACGTGTTGGGGAGCTGTTTTTT
TRBV6-4	TRBJ2-5	.	TRBD2	CASSDFPGGGAESGETQYF	TGTGCCAGCAGTGACTTCCCTGGCGGGGGGGCCGAGAGTGGAGAGACCCAGTACTTC
TRBV6-1	TRBJ1-6	.	TRBD1	CASSRAWGQVISPLHF	TGTGCCAGCAGTCGAGCGTGGGGACAGGTCATTTCACCCCTCCACTTT